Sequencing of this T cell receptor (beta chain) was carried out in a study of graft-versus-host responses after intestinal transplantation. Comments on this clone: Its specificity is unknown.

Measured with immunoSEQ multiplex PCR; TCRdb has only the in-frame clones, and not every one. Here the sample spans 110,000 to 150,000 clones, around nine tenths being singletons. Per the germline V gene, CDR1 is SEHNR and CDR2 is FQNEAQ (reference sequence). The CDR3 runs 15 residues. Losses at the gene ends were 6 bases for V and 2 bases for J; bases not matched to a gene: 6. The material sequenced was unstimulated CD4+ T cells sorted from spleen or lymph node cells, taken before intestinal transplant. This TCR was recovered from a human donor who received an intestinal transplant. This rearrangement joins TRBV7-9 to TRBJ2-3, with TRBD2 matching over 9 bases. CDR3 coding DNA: TGTGCCAGCAGGCCGCGGGAGGGATCCACAGATACGCAGTATTTT. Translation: CASRPREGSTDTQYF.